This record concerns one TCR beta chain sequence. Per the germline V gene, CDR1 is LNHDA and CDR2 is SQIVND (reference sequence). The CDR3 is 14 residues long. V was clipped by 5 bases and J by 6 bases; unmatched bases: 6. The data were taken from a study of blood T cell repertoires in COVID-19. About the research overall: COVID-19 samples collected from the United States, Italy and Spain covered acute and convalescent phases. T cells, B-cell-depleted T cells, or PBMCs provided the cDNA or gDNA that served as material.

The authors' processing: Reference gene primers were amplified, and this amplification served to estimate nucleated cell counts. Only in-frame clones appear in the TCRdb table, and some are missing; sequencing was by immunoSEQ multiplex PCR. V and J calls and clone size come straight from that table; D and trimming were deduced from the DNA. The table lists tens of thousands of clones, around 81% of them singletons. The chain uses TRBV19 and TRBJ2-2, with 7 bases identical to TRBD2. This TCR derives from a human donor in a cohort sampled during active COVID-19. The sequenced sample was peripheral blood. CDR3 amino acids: CASSLGGGSGELFF. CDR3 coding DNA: TGTGCCAGTAGTCTCGGGGGAGGGTCCGGGGAGCTGTTTTTT.